One and the same sample provided the 25 T cell receptor beta chains below, sequenced in a study of shared clonotypes between healthy human individuals. TCRdb's table, derived via immunoSEQ multiplex PCR, lists solely in-frame clones and lacks some. The data hold about 1.5 million clones, with 98% observed a single time. Source material: naive CD4+ T cells sorted from blood. As for subset: CD45RA+ positively selected. These receptors were taken from a man between 25 and 39 years old in good health.

This clone was picked up one time. The chain joins TRBV28 to TRBJ2-3; D is undetermined. Germline V gene lookup returns CDR1 MDHEN and CDR2 SYDVKM. V lost 6 bases to trimming and J lost 2 bases, with 12 bases between them. This CDR3 is built from 14 residues. The CDR3 DNA reads as TGTGCCAGCAGAAGAGAACCAACCACAGATACGCAGTATTTT. This gives the protein CASRREPTTDTQYF.

The V gene is TRBV7-6, the J gene TRBJ2-1; D is unclear. Trimming cost V 7 bases and J 3 bases, with 10 bases left between them. This CDR3 is built from 13 residues. CDR1 and CDR2 from the germline V gene are SGHVS and FNYEAQ. CDR3 residues: CASNDNIYNEQFF. CDR3 nucleotide sequence: TGTGCCAGCAATGATAACATCTACAATGAGCAGTTCTTC.

The chain uses TRBV27 and TRBJ2-3, with D perhaps TRBD1 or TRBD2 (5 bases each). The CDR3 has 16 amino acids. Germline V gene sequence: CDR1 MNHEY, CDR2 SMNVEV (reference sequence). V lost 5 bases and J lost 1, with 16 bases in between. CDR3 DNA sequence: TGTGCCAGCAGTGACCTCGGGGTAGGGGGCACAGATACGCAGTATTTT. As protein: CASSDLGVGGTDTQYF.

The rearrangement joins TRBV5-1 to TRBJ2-5; D not resolved. V lost 0 bases to trimming and J lost 0 bases, with 6 bases between them. The CDR3 has 14 amino acids. Germline V gives CDR1 SGHRS, CDR2 YFSETQ. CDR3 sequence (DNA): TGCGCCAGCAGCTTGGACCTGTACCAAGAGACCCAGTACTTC. Translation: CASSLDLYQETQYF.

The gene calls are TRBV12-5 and TRBJ1-3; D remains unclear. The germline V and J ends were trimmed by 4 bases and 2 bases, with 9 bases remaining between them. The CDR3 totals 14 residues. CDR1 and CDR2 (germline): LGHNT, FRNRAP. The CDR3 spells CASGYYPPGNTIYF. In DNA, the CDR3 is TGTGCTAGTGGTTACTACCCTCCTGGAAACACCATATATTTT.

The rearrangement uses TRBV10-3 and TRBJ2-5; TRBD2 aligns across 14 bases. Germline trimming cut 3 bases from V and 3 bases from J; bases unmatched to any gene: 6. The CDR3 runs 17 residues. CDR1 ENHRY and CDR2 SYGVKD come from the germline V gene. CDR3 amino acids: CAISDGTSGSGKETQYF. The CDR3 region has the DNA TGTGCCATCAGTGATGGGACTAGCGGGAGTGGAAAAGAGACCCAGTACTTC.

V usage is TRBV18 and J usage is TRBJ2-7; the match to TRBD1 covers 9 bases. V lost 3 bases to trimming and J lost 6 bases; unmatched junction nucleotides: 6. This CDR3 has 14 amino acids. CDR1 is KGHSH, CDR2 LQKENI, per germline. CDR3 sequence: CASSPLGQGSEQYF. The DNA of the CDR3 is TGTGCCAGCTCACCTTTGGGACAGGGTAGCGAGCAGTACTTC.

Remarks on this clone: Within the sample, other DNA sequences also encode this same CDR3. The chain links TRBV20-1 to TRBJ2-5, with D maybe TRBD2 (5 bases). Germline CDR1 reads DFQATT; CDR2 reads SNEGSKA (reference sequence). Trimming took off 6 bases at V and 3 bases at J, with 8 bases between the two ends. The CDR3 has 11 amino acids. As DNA, the CDR3 is TGCAGTGCCCGACTAAAAGAGACCCAGTACTTC. Translation: CSARLKETQYF.

This clone was observed once. The V call is TRBV7-2, the J call TRBJ1-2; D not certain. V was trimmed by 1 base and J by 5 bases, leaving 11 bases between them. Germline assignment: CDR1 SGHTA and CDR2 FQGNSA. The CDR3 runs 14 residues. CDR3 coding DNA: TGTGCCAGCAGCTTAGATGGGAATAGATATGGCTACACCTTC. Translated: CASSLDGNRYGYTF.

The V and J genes are TRBV6-5 and TRBJ2-1; a weak D match, TRBD2 (6 bases). This CDR3 is 14 amino acids long. With 6 bases removed from V and 0 bases from J, the gap between germline ends came to 9 bases. The germline CDR1 and CDR2 sequences are MNHEY and SVGAGI. CDR3: CASRRLDSYNEQFF. The CDR3 DNA reads as TGTGCCAGCAGAAGACTAGACTCCTACAATGAGCAGTTCTTC.

The chain employs TRBV6-5 and TRBJ1-5; unclear D gene. V was pared by 6 bases and J by 1 base, with 10 bases between. The CDR3 is made up of 14 amino acids. CDR1 and CDR2 (germline): MNHEY, SVGAGI. CDR3 bases: TGTGCCAGCAGCTCCCGTGACAGCAATCAGCCCCAGCATTTT. It encodes CASSSRDSNQPQHF.

This sequence joins TRBV6-1 and TRBJ1-3; possibly TRBD1 for D (6 bases). V dropped 4 bases and J dropped 7 bases, with 14 bases sitting between them. Germline V gene lookup returns CDR1 MNHNS and CDR2 SASEGT. The CDR3 is 14 amino acids. DNA of the CDR3: TGTGCCAGCAGTGTAACAGGGATAAGGAACACCATATATTTT. Its protein is CASSVTGIRNTIYF.

The rearrangement uses TRBV15 and TRBJ2-2; 12 nucleotides line up with TRBD2. The CDR3 length is 17 residues. In germline, CDR1 is LNHNV, CDR2 YYDKDF (reference sequence). V was pared by 4 bases and J by 7 bases, with 10 bases of the junction left unmatched. The CDR3 DNA reads as TGTGCCACCAGCATGCTACGACTAGCGGGAGATGGCGGGGAGCTGTTTTTT. Protein sequence: CATSMLRLAGDGGELFF.

V gene TRBV11-2 combines with J gene TRBJ2-5; tentatively, D is TRBD1 (5 bases). V was clipped by 2 bases and J by 5 bases, with 18 bases between them. There are 16 residues in the CDR3. Looked up from germline, CDR1 is SGHAT and CDR2 is FQNNGV. The CDR3 spells CASSLRGTDAGETQYF. CDR3 in DNA: TGTGCCAGCAGCTTAAGGGGCACGGATGCTGGGGAGACCCAGTACTTC.

The chain employs TRBV7-3 and TRBJ2-3; the match to TRBD2 covers 7 bases. The CDR3 has 15 residues. Germline CDR1 reads SGHTA; CDR2 reads FQGTGA. V trimming: 2 bases; J trimming: 0 bases; junction bases outside the gene matches: 2. As DNA, the CDR3 is TGTGCCAGCAGCTTACGTAGCGGGAGCACAGATACGCAGTATTTT. This codes for CASSLRSGSTDTQYF. Supplemented by reference TRBV7-3 and TRBJ2-3, the full variable domain reads GAGVSQTPSNKVTEKGKYVELRCDPISGHTALYWYRQSLGQGPEFLIYFQGTGAADDSGLPNDRFFAVRPEGSVSTLKIQRTERGDSAVYLCASSLRSGSTDTQYFGPGTRLTVL.

This chain links TRBV4-3 with TRBJ2-2, with a weak D call TRBD2 (6 bases). V was cut by 4 bases and J by 0 bases, with 9 bases left in between. Per the germline V gene, CDR1 is LGHNA and CDR2 is YSLEER. CDR3 length: 15 amino acids. CDR3 in amino acids: CASSRSSANTGELFF. CDR3 nucleotide sequence: TGCGCCAGCAGCCGGTCTAGCGCGAACACCGGGGAGCTGTTTTTT.

The chain links TRBV20-1 to TRBJ2-7, with D uncertain. The CDR3 is 11 residues long. The V end lost 1 base, the J end lost 5 bases, and 6 bases lay between the germline ends. Germline V gene data show CDR1 as DFQATT and CDR2 as SNEGSKA (reference sequence). CDR3 sequence: CSARVRHEQYF. CDR3 bases: TGCAGTGCTAGAGTCCGGCACGAGCAGTACTTC.

This chain joins TRBV5-1 and TRBJ2-1, with D possibly being TRBD1 (5 bases). Germline V gene sequence: CDR1 SGHRS, CDR2 YFSETQ. V gave up 4 bases and J gave up 0 bases, with 14 bases separating them. This CDR3 has 16 residues. In DNA form, the CDR3 reads TGCGCCAGCAGCACAACACAGGCGTCCTCCTACAATGAGCAGTTCTTC. It yields the protein CASSTTQASSYNEQFF.

The chain employs TRBV7-6 and TRBJ2-1; D not certain. Trimming took 5 bases from V and 0 from J, leaving 11 bases between them. Germline lookup yields CDR1 SGHVS and CDR2 FNYEAQ. The CDR3 loop spans 15 amino acids. The CDR3 here is CASSVTESSYNEQFF. CDR3 DNA: TGTGCCAGCAGCGTAACCGAGAGCTCCTACAATGAGCAGTTCTTC. Full variable domain (rest looked up from reference TRBV7-6 and TRBJ2-1): GAGVSQSPRYKVTKRGQDVALRCDPISGHVSLYWYRQALGQGPEFLTYFNYEAQQDKSGLPNDRFSAERPEGSISTLTIQRTEQRDSAMYRCASSVTESSYNEQFFGPGTRLTVL.

This chain links TRBV30 with TRBJ1-5; 10 nucleotides align to TRBD1. With 3 bases clipped from V and 0 bases from J, the junction kept 5 bases outside the gene matches. Per germline, CDR1 GTSNPN and CDR2 SVGIG (reference sequence). The CDR3 runs 16 residues. The CDR3 loop reads CAWRGQGPYSNQPQHF. The CDR3 bases are TGTGCCTGGAGGGGACAGGGGCCCTATAGCAATCAGCCCCAGCATTTT.

This chain connects TRBV10-1 to TRBJ2-2, with TRBD1 matching over 8 bases. Germline V CDR1 and CDR2: WNHNN, SYGVQD (reference sequence). This CDR3 contains 15 residues. V gave up 6 bases and J gave up 4 bases; unmatched junction bases: 7. CDR3 DNA: TGCGCCAGCAGCCGGGACAGGCCTAGCACCGGGGAGCTGTTTTTT. Its protein product is CASSRDRPSTGELFF.

Turning to this clone: Different DNA sequences within this sample yield the same CDR3. The rearrangement joins TRBV5-1 to TRBJ1-1; D is ambiguous. The CDR3 contains 12 residues. Trimming left V 0 bases short and J 4 bases short, with 4 bases between. Germline V gene lookup returns CDR1 SGHRS and CDR2 YFSETQ. The CDR3 sequence is CASSLDRTEAFF. For the CDR3, the DNA is TGCGCCAGCAGCTTGGATCGCACTGAAGCTTTCTTT.

This chain connects TRBV18 to TRBJ2-3; TRBD1 aligns across 12 bases. Trimming cost V 3 bases and J 1 base; bases outside gene matches: 11. The CDR3 loop spans 19 amino acids. Germline V gene data show CDR1 as KGHSH and CDR2 as LQKENI. CDR3 nucleotides: TGTGCCAGCTCACCGCGGGACAGGGGGCCGGGACGGGGCACAGATACGCAGTATTTT. Translation: CASSPRDRGPGRGTDTQYF.

This rearrangement joins TRBV19 to TRBJ2-3; D is unresolved. Trimming took 6 bases from V and 0 from J, leaving 7 bases between them. The length of the CDR3 is 13 residues. From germline, CDR1 is LNHDA and CDR2 SQIVND (reference sequence). This CDR3 reads CASRVVSTDTQYF. Here the CDR3 DNA reads TGTGCCAGTAGAGTAGTCAGCACAGATACGCAGTATTTT.

The chain couples TRBV20-1 to TRBJ2-5; D gene uncertain. CDR1 DFQATT and CDR2 SNEGSKA come from the germline V gene (reference sequence). The CDR3 loop spans 10 amino acids. V was clipped by 3 bases and J by 9 bases, with 8 bases between them. The CDR3 loop is CSASVLAQYF. DNA for the CDR3: TGCAGTGCTAGTGTCCTGGCCCAGTACTTC.